This T cell receptor (beta chain) was retrieved from a study of CD8 T cells in Susac syndrome. RNA was extracted with the RNeasy kit, and a quantity of roughly 0.5 to 1 ug was reverse transcribed using random hexamers. Amplification of TCR beta CDR3 was carried out by immunoSEQ multiplex PCR, which covered 54 Vbeta and 13 Jbeta segments. TCRdb fed the immunoSEQ multiplex PCR reads into MiXCR, producing one record per CDR3 protein. The profile shows more than 100,000 distinct CDR3 sequences, around 85% of them singletons. Between the trimmed V and J ends, which lost 11 bases and 6 bases, there was a span of 13 bases. The CDR3 is 11 residues long. The germline CDR1 and CDR2 sequences are LNHDA and SQIVND (reference sequence). Sequencing of TCR beta was performed on blood CD8+ and CD4+ T cells. TEMRA cells underwent FACS enrichment and CD8+ and CD4+ T cells underwent negative isolation.

This chain connects TRBV19 to TRBJ1-1; D is ambiguous. The clonotype originates from a human donor with multiple sclerosis. Sequencing was done on a sample of CD8+ T cells from PBMCs. CDR3 loop: CAQVTQPEAFF. In nucleotides, the CDR3 is TGTGCCCAAGTGACCCAGCCTGAAGCTTTCTTT.